A single sample gave rise to the 32 T cell receptor beta chains below, sequenced in a study of OX40 agonist ivuxolimab in advanced cancers. Clones were sequenced by immunoSEQ multiplex PCR, and TCRdb holds only the in-frame ones, with some missing. Here the sample spans roughly 68,000 clones, 80% to 90% being singletons. Material: CD4+ or CD8+ T cells sorted from blood, obtained in a trial of the OX40 agonist ivuxolimab. The receptors shown here come from an adult with an advanced solid tumor such as melanoma, head and neck, liver or kidney cancer.

This chain joins TRBV11-3 and TRBJ2-3; D call uncertain. Germline CDR1 is SGHNT and CDR2 is YENEEA. The CDR3 is 13 residues long. Trimming removed 5 bases at V and 1 base at J, with 7 bases between. CDR3 region: CASSVRGTDTQYF. DNA for the CDR3: TGTGCCAGCAGCGTTAGGGGCACAGATACGCAGTATTTT.

V usage is TRBV7-8 and J usage is TRBJ2-1; 12 bases line up with TRBD2. The ends lost 5 bases at V and 9 bases at J; junction bases unmatched: 14. The CDR3 has 17 amino acids. From germline, CDR1 is SGHVS and CDR2 FQNEAQ. The CDR3, as DNA: TGTGCCAGCAGCCCCCCTATGAGGCTACTAGCGGGAGGTGAGCAGTTCTTC. Protein sequence: CASSPPMRLLAGGEQFF.

This chain connects TRBV5-1 to TRBJ1-5; TRBD1 matches 7 bases. This CDR3 has 15 amino acids. Germline V gives CDR1 SGHRS, CDR2 YFSETQ. J was trimmed by 4 bases and V by 0 bases; bases with no gene match: 4. The chain's CDR3 is CASSLGGTVNQPQHF. The CDR3 DNA reads TGCGCCAGCAGCTTGGGCGGGACAGTAAATCAGCCCCAGCATTTT.

The V gene is TRBV19, the J gene TRBJ2-1, with TRBD1 matching 8 bases. This CDR3 has 17 residues. Looked up from germline, CDR1 is LNHDA and CDR2 is SQIVND (reference sequence). V dropped 3 bases and J dropped 0; count of bases not matched to a gene: 7. The CDR3 protein is CASSIQRTGSSYNEQFF. In DNA, the CDR3 is TGTGCCAGTAGTATTCAACGGACAGGGAGCTCCTACAATGAGCAGTTCTTC.

The chain links TRBV11-2 to TRBJ1-3, with unresolved D. The CDR3 sequence is 16 residues long. The ends were cut back, 6 bases at V and 0 bases at J, with 15 bases in the middle. From germline, CDR1 is SGHAT and CDR2 FQNNGV. DNA of the CDR3: TGTGCCAGCAGACCTCACACCGGAGGCTCTGGAAACACCATATATTTT. Amino acids: CASRPHTGGSGNTIYF.

The table lists this clone with a few counts. The V gene is TRBV25-1, the J gene TRBJ2-2; perhaps TRBD2 as D (5 bases). The CDR3 is 15 amino acids. Germline CDR1 reads MGHDK; CDR2 reads SYGVNS. Trimming stripped 2 bases from V and 1 base from J, with 8 bases between. The CDR3 loop is CASSEGGGNTGELFF. For the CDR3, the DNA is TGTGCCAGCAGTGAAGGCGGAGGGAACACCGGGGAGCTGTTTTTT.

Points on this clone: At one of its ends the junction is not consistent with the germline gene, which may arise from a read error. The rearrangement links TRBV11-3 to TRBJ1-1; 7 bases match TRBD1. The CDR3 sequence is 13 residues long. Germline V gene lookup returns CDR1 SGHNT and CDR2 YENEEA. For the CDR3, the DNA is TGTGCCAGCAGCTTCCGGGGTACTGTGGGACAGACATTT. Translation gives CASSFRGTVGQTF.

J is TRBJ2-7 and V is TRBV6-5, with 7 bases identical to TRBD2. The CDR3 length is 14 residues. V gave up 7 bases and J gave up 5 bases; unmatched junction bases: 11. Germline V lookup: CDR1 MNHEY, CDR2 SVGAGI. The CDR3 nucleotides read TGTGCCAGCACGACTAATAGCGGGTACGACGAGCAGTACTTC. Its translation: CASTTNSGYDEQYF.

Comments on this clone: One junction end disagrees with the germline gene, perhaps due to a read error. The chain recombines TRBV7-7 with TRBJ2-1; D is possibly TRBD1 or TRBD2 (5 bases each). Germline lookup yields CDR1 SSHAT and CDR2 FNYEAQ (reference sequence). CDR3 length: 13 amino acids. The CDR3 bases are TGTGCTAGCAGCTTGTCCAGGGCGGGCGAGCAGTTCTTC. The encoded protein is CASSLSRAGEQFF.

The chain carries TRBV5-1 and TRBJ2-6; D call uncertain. V was pared by 5 bases and J by 2 bases, with 5 bases between. The CDR3 totals 13 residues. Per germline, CDR1 SGHRS and CDR2 YFSETQ. CDR3 loop: CASRDPGANVLTF. The CDR3 DNA reads as TGCGCCAGCAGGGATCCTGGGGCCAACGTCCTGACTTTC.

The rearrangement uses TRBV18 and TRBJ2-1; D ambiguous. The V gene lost 2 bases and the J gene lost 8 bases, with 16 bases spanning the gap. The CDR3 runs to 15 residues. CDR1 KGHSH and CDR2 LQKENI come from the germline V gene. The CDR3 protein is CASSPNPRRLDEQFF. As DNA, the CDR3 is TGTGCCAGCTCACCAAACCCCCGCAGGTTGGATGAGCAGTTCTTC.

The chain combines TRBV7-9 with TRBJ1-2; 9 bases are shared with TRBD1. V shed 6 bases and J 8 bases; nucleotides not matched to a gene: 10. This CDR3 region has 14 residues. CDR1 SEHNR and CDR2 FQNEAQ come from the germline V gene (reference sequence). The CDR3 spells CASRRQGGISGYTF. The CDR3 region has the DNA TGTGCCAGCAGGAGACAGGGGGGGATTAGCGGCTACACCTTC.

The rearrangement links TRBV7-9 to TRBJ2-5; a possible D gene is TRBD1 (6 bases). Germline V gene sequence: CDR1 SEHNR, CDR2 FQNEAQ (reference sequence). There are 16 residues in the CDR3. Between the trimmed V and J ends, which lost 5 bases and 4 bases, there was a span of 20 bases. This CDR3 is CASSPSGTTFLETQYF. The CDR3 coding sequence is TGTGCCAGCAGCCCTTCCGGGACAACGTTTTTAGAGACCCAGTACTTC.

The rearrangement joins TRBV14 to TRBJ2-7, with unresolved D. Trimming left V 3 bases short and J 3 bases short, with 6 bases between. Per the germline V gene, CDR1 is SGHDN and CDR2 is FVKESK. CDR3 length equals 12 residues. DNA for the CDR3: TGTGCCAGCAGCCAGTTTCGCTACGAGCAGTACTTC. Amino acids: CASSQFRYEQYF.

This clone was observed once. The V and J genes are TRBV7-9 and TRBJ1-2; no reliable D call. Germline CDR1 is SEHNR and CDR2 is FQNEAQ (reference sequence). The germline V and J ends were trimmed by 1 base and 8 bases, with 11 bases remaining between them. The CDR3 loop spans 13 amino acids. The DNA of the CDR3 is TGTGCCAGCAGCTTAGGGACGGGAGGGGGCTACACCTTC. The encoded protein is CASSLGTGGGYTF.

V is TRBV5-1 and J is TRBJ1-5; D call uncertain. Per the germline V gene, CDR1 is SGHRS and CDR2 is YFSETQ. The CDR3 totals 15 residues. Trimming left V 0 bases short and J 7 bases short, with 14 bases between. In DNA, the CDR3 is TGCGCCAGCAGCTTGGACGGGGTATCTGGACAGCCCCAGCATTTT. Amino acids: CASSLDGVSGQPQHF.

The CDR3 protein is CASARDGAVEQYF. The CDR3 nucleotides are TGTGCCAGCGCTAGGGATGGGGCGGTCGAGCAGTACTTC. This chain uses TRBV7-9 with TRBJ2-7; D is perhaps TRBD1 (5 bases). This CDR3 has 13 residues. Per germline, CDR1 SEHNR and CDR2 FQNEAQ (reference sequence). V lost 8 bases and J lost 6, with 17 bases in between.

The chain links TRBV5-5 to TRBJ2-2; the D is unclear. This CDR3 is 15 amino acids long. The V gene lost 0 bases and the J gene lost 4 bases, with 10 bases spanning the gap. The germline CDR1 and CDR2 sequences are SGHKS and YYEKEE (reference sequence). CDR3: CASSLAALRTGELFF. Written as DNA, the CDR3 is TGTGCCAGCAGCTTGGCCGCCTTACGCACCGGGGAGCTGTTTTTT.

This sequence joins TRBV27 and TRBJ2-7, with D possibly being TRBD1 (6 bases). This CDR3 is 18 amino acids long. With 5 bases removed from V and 3 bases from J, the gap between germline ends came to 26 bases. The germline V gene encodes CDR1 MNHEY and CDR2 SMNVEV (reference sequence). For the CDR3, the DNA is TGTGCCAGCAGTCTACTAACCGGGACAACAGACTCCCTCTACGAGCAGTACTTC. Protein sequence: CASSLLTGTTDSLYEQYF.

This clone was detected once. The rearrangement uses TRBV7-8 and TRBJ2-2; 12 nucleotides line up with TRBD2. This CDR3 is built from 16 residues. V dropped 3 bases and J dropped 7; count of bases not matched to a gene: 6. CDR1 SGHVS and CDR2 FQNEAQ come from the germline V gene. The CDR3 here is CASSFGLAGGNGELFF. The CDR3 nucleotides are TGTGCCAGCAGCTTCGGGCTAGCGGGAGGGAACGGGGAGCTGTTTTTT. Full variable domain (rest looked up from reference TRBV7-8 and TRBJ2-2): GAGVSQSPRYKVAKRGQDVALRCDPISGHVSLFWYQQALGQGPEFLTYFQNEAQLDKSGLPSDRFFAERPEGSVSTLKIQRTQQEDSAVYLCASSFGLAGGNGELFFGEGSRLTVL.

The chain couples TRBV6-5 to TRBJ2-2; 13 nucleotides agree with TRBD2. With V trimmed by 6 bases and J by 4 bases, 2 bases remained unmatched. Germline-derived CDR1 and CDR2 are MNHEY and SVGAGI. This CDR3 is built from 15 residues. In DNA form, the CDR3 reads TGTGCCAGCAGACTAGCGGGAGGGGTCACCGGGGAGCTGTTTTTT. Amino acids: CASRLAGGVTGELFF.

The V and J genes are TRBV4-2 and TRBJ2-4; 12 bases align to TRBD2. After removal of 0 bases from V and 12 bases from J, the junction contained 3 bases not matched to a gene. The CDR3 extends over 14 amino acids. The V gene's germline CDR1 is LGHNA and CDR2 YNFKEQ. In DNA form, the CDR3 reads TGTGCCAGCAGCCAAGATCGGACTAGCGGGACTCAGTACTTC. Amino acids: CASSQDRTSGTQYF.

A single count supports this clone. The chain uses TRBV9 and TRBJ2-1; D may correspond to TRBD1 or TRBD2 (5 bases each). CDR1 is SGDLS and CDR2 is YYNGEE in the germline V gene. V lost 0 bases, J lost 1 base, and 8 bases lay in between. The CDR3 length is 15 residues. The CDR3 reads CASSVGWGSYNEQFF. As DNA, the CDR3 is TGTGCCAGCAGCGTAGGCTGGGGGTCCTACAATGAGCAGTTCTTC. The whole variable domain, remainder taken from reference TRBV9 and TRBJ2-1, is DSGVTQTPKHLITATGQRVTLRCSPRSGDLSVYWYQQSLDQGLQFLIQYYNGEERAKGNILERFSAQQFPDLHSELNLSSLELGDSALYFCASSVGWGSYNEQFFGPGTRLTVL.

The gene calls are TRBV4-1 and TRBJ2-5; 8 nucleotides match TRBD2. This CDR3 is built from 15 residues. The germline CDR1 and CDR2 sequences are MGHRA and YSYEKL. Losses at the gene ends were 4 bases for V and 2 bases for J; bases not matched to a gene: 6. Here the CDR3 DNA reads TGCGCCAGCAGCCGCTTAGCGGGGACACAAGAGACCCAGTACTTC. Amino acids: CASSRLAGTQETQYF.

This clone was counted once. The chain couples TRBV30 to TRBJ2-7; 8 positions agree with TRBD1. The V gene end was trimmed by 2 bases and the J gene end by 5 bases; junction bases not matched to a gene: 5. In germline, CDR1 is GTSNPN, CDR2 SVGIG (reference sequence). CDR3 length: 13 amino acids. The CDR3 bases are TGTGCCTGGAGTCTCCGACAGGGGCACGAGCAGTACTTC. It codes for CAWSLRQGHEQYF.

This chain uses TRBV6-5 with TRBJ2-1, with TRBD2 identical over 12 bases. The germline V gene encodes CDR1 MNHEY and CDR2 SVGAGI. Trimming at V came to 5 bases and at J to 15 bases, leaving 8 bases not matched to a gene. This CDR3 is 13 amino acids long. CDR3 loop: CASSQTSGRVRFF. CDR3 in DNA: TGTGCCAGCAGTCAGACTAGCGGGAGAGTGAGGTTCTTC.

The rearrangement links TRBV7-3 to TRBJ2-1, with TRBD1 as a possible D gene (6 bases). This CDR3 has 15 residues. V was shortened by 0 bases and J by 10 bases, with 16 bases between the two germline ends. CDR1 SGHTA and CDR2 FQGTGA come from the germline V gene. CDR3 region: CASSLTSQGIGEQFF. The CDR3 bases are TGTGCCAGCAGCTTAACGAGTCAGGGGATCGGGGAGCAGTTCTTC.

The chain combines TRBV19 with TRBJ2-1; 8 positions match TRBD2. Germline V gene sequence: CDR1 LNHDA, CDR2 SQIVND (reference sequence). V trimming: 2 bases; J trimming: 8 bases; junction bases outside the gene matches: 8. CDR3 length: 15 amino acids. CDR3 sequence (DNA): TGTGCCAGTAGTATATCCCAGCGGGAGCGGGATGAGCAGTTCTTC. It encodes CASSISQRERDEQFF.

This clone was detected only once. The chain carries TRBV27 and TRBJ2-1, with 8 bases aligning to TRBD2. There are 12 residues in the CDR3. The germline V gene encodes CDR1 MNHEY and CDR2 SMNVEV (reference sequence). V lost 3 bases to trimming and J lost 14 bases; unmatched junction nucleotides: 6. This CDR3 reads CASSLTGTREFF. In DNA, the CDR3 is TGTGCCAGCAGTTTGACCGGGACTAGGGAGTTCTTC.

The chain uses TRBV15 and TRBJ2-1, with a tentative D call TRBD1 (5 bases). CDR1 and CDR2 from the germline V gene are LNHNV and YYDKDF (reference sequence). Between the trimmed V and J ends, which lost 5 bases and 4 bases, there was a span of 21 bases. The CDR3 spans 17 residues. The CDR3 here is CATSGRVGEKIYNEQFF. As DNA, the CDR3 is TGTGCCACCAGCGGCCGGGTAGGGGAAAAAATATACAATGAGCAGTTCTTC. The full variable domain, rest sourced from reference TRBV15 and TRBJ2-1, is DAMVIQNPRYQVTQFGKPVTLSCSQTLNHNVMYWYQQKSSQAPKLLFHYYDKDFNNEADTPDNFQSRRPNTSFCFLDIRSPGLGDTAMYLCATSGRVGEKIYNEQFFGPGTRLTVL.

The chain combines TRBV9 with TRBJ2-3, with D tentatively TRBD1 or TRBD2 (5 bases each). This CDR3 is 16 amino acids long. V lost 3 bases and J lost 7, with 21 bases in between. Germline-derived CDR1 and CDR2 are SGDLS and YYNGEE. This chain's CDR3 is CASSAGTPRETYTQYF. In DNA form, the CDR3 reads TGTGCCAGCAGCGCCGGGACGCCACGAGAGACTTATACGCAGTATTTT.

The chain combines TRBV14 with TRBJ1-1; TRBD1 matches 7 bases. The germline CDR1 and CDR2 sequences are SGHDN and FVKESK. CDR3 size: 14 residues. V lost 1 base, J lost 4 bases, and 3 bases stayed unmatched. The CDR3 is CASSQGAGGTEAFF. The CDR3 DNA follows: TGTGCCAGCAGCCAAGGTGCAGGGGGCACTGAAGCTTTCTTT.